These 18 T cell receptor beta chains came from one sample sequenced in a study of cytomegalovirus exposure and HLA in healthy donors (dated by TCRdb to about 2017). Libraries were built with the immunoSEQ multiplex PCR assay. Drawn from immuneACCESS, this table holds only the in-frame rearrangements with V and J called that TCRdb kept. Clones are partly lost; checked studies trace under half to an unresolved V gene and leave the rest unexplained. This sample holds some 150,000 clones; roughly 87% were observed only once. The ten biggest clones cover over 9% of the sample. Input material: PBMCs. The source is a woman aged 18-29 years in good health and CMV-seropositive.

This clone occurred a few times. The V and J genes are TRBV6-1 and TRBJ2-7; TRBD2 agrees at 7 bases. V trimming: 6 bases; J trimming: 3 bases; junction bases outside the gene matches: 8. CDR3 size: 14 residues. Per the germline V gene, CDR1 is MNHNS and CDR2 is SASEGT. The CDR3: CASRAGDRLYEQYF. DNA for the CDR3: TGTGCCAGCAGGGCGGGGGACCGGCTCTACGAGCAGTACTTC.

The chain links TRBV5-5 to TRBJ2-2, with 9 nucleotides matching TRBD2. The germline gives CDR1 SGHKS, CDR2 YYEKEE (reference sequence). J was trimmed by 5 bases and V by 0 bases; bases with no gene match: 17. The CDR3 length is 20 residues. CDR3 sequence (DNA): TGTGCCAGCAGCTTGGCGGCTCAGCGGACTAGCGCTTCGTGGACCGGGGAGCTGTTTTTT. Translated, it gives CASSLAAQRTSASWTGELFF.

The chain couples TRBV30 to TRBJ1-2; tentatively, D is TRBD1 (6 bases). Trimming pared 4 bases from V and 2 bases from J, leaving 14 bases between. The germline V gene has CDR1 GTSNPN and CDR2 SVGIG (reference sequence). The CDR3 runs to 14 residues. CDR3 residues: CAWTPQGRNYGYTF. In nucleotides, the CDR3 is TGTGCCTGGACCCCCCAGGGGAGAAACTATGGCTACACCTTC.

The chain employs TRBV5-4 and TRBJ2-7; a weak D match, TRBD2 (6 bases). This CDR3 has 13 residues. The V end lost 4 bases, the J end lost 7 bases, and 15 bases lay between the germline ends. The germline CDR1 and CDR2 sequences are SGHNT and YYREEE (reference sequence). This chain's CDR3 is CASSNRDLGEQYF. The DNA for the CDR3 is TGTGCCAGCAGCAACCGGGACTTAGGGGAGCAGTACTTC. Looking up the rest from reference TRBV5-4 and TRBJ2-7 gives the full variable domain: ETGVTQSPTHLIKTRGQQVTLRCSSQSGHNTVSWYQQALGQGPQFIFQYYREEENGRGNFPPRFSGLQFPNYSSELNVNALELDDSALYLCASSNRDLGEQYFGPGTRLTVT.

In nucleotides, the CDR3 is TGTGCCAGAAGCTTCGCGAACCCGGGACTAGCGAGTCGTGAGACCCAGTACTTC. Translated: CARSFANPGLASRETQYF. The V and J genes are TRBV5-3 and TRBJ2-5; 10 bases align to TRBD2. TRBV5-3 is recorded as an ORF, its role being uncertain. V lost 2 bases and J lost 5; bases outside the gene matches: 15. The CDR3 consists of 18 residues.

The J gene is TRBJ2-7, the V gene TRBV28; a weak D match, TRBD1 (6 bases). V lost 6 bases and J lost 3, with 15 bases in between. Germline V gene sequence: CDR1 MDHEN, CDR2 SYDVKM. This CDR3 spans 14 amino acids. CDR3 region: CASSGQLQNYEQYF. DNA for the CDR3: TGTGCCAGCAGCGGACAGCTACAGAACTACGAGCAGTACTTC.

This clone occurred once. The rearrangement joins TRBV7-3 to TRBJ2-1; D not resolved. The germline CDR1 and CDR2 sequences are SGHTA and FQGTGA. Trimming stripped 4 bases from V and 7 bases from J, with 17 bases between. The CDR3 loop spans 15 amino acids. Written as DNA, the CDR3 is TGTGCCAGCAGCTCGTACGCTGGCTCAAAGAATGAGCAGTTCTTC. Protein: CASSSYAGSKNEQFF.

This clone has only a few counts. One junction end does not reproduce the germline sequence, and a read error may be involved. This chain joins TRBV2 and TRBJ1-5; D unresolved. There are 13 residues in the CDR3. Per the germline V gene, CDR1 is SNHLY and CDR2 is FYNNEI. The CDR3: CASMIAVNQPLNF. CDR3 in DNA: TGTGCCAGCATGATAGCAGTCAATCAGCCCCTGAATTTT.

This chain connects TRBV28 to TRBJ1-4; D may be TRBD1 (6 bases). Trimming took 4 bases from V and 0 from J, leaving 18 bases between them. The length of the CDR3 is 18 residues. The germline gives CDR1 MDHEN, CDR2 SYDVKM. CDR3 DNA sequence: TGTGCCAGCAGTTCCCTACCCGGACAGACTGCAACTAATGAAAAACTGTTTTTT. It yields the protein CASSSLPGQTATNEKLFF.

The chain recombines TRBV19 with TRBJ1-1, with TRBD1 matching over 7 bases. This CDR3 region has 14 residues. Germline V lookup: CDR1 LNHDA, CDR2 SQIVND (reference sequence). V shed 5 bases, J shed 4 bases, and the junction held 7 bases outside the gene matches. The CDR3 spells CASSPTGLTTEAFF. CDR3 DNA: TGTGCCAGTAGTCCGACAGGGTTGACCACTGAAGCTTTCTTT.

This clone was seen only a few times. The chain couples TRBV6-5 to TRBJ1-2; maybe TRBD1 (5 bases). V lost 2 bases, J lost 4 bases, and 11 bases lay in between. Per the germline V gene, CDR1 is MNHEY and CDR2 is SVGAGI. There are 14 residues in the CDR3. The CDR3 DNA reads as TGTGCCAGCAGTTACAGGCGGGGACTCTATGGCTACACCTTC. Translating it yields CASSYRRGLYGYTF.

This chain uses TRBV9 with TRBJ1-4; D may be TRBD1 (5 bases). The CDR3 has 13 amino acids. CDR1 is SGDLS and CDR2 is YYNGEE in the germline V gene. V was clipped by 4 bases and J by 8 bases, with 12 bases between them. For the CDR3, the DNA is TGTGCCAGCAGCCTCGGGGGGGTGGAAAAACTGTTTTTT. Protein: CASSLGGVEKLFF.

This rearrangement joins TRBV27 to TRBJ1-6; no reliable D call. The CDR3 covers 14 residues. Germline values: CDR1 MNHEY, CDR2 SMNVEV (reference sequence). V gave up 4 bases and J gave up 14 bases, with 18 bases separating them. CDR3 sequence: CASSSFLRGSALHF. In DNA form, the CDR3 reads TGTGCCAGCAGTTCCTTCTTACGTGGGAGTGCCCTCCACTTT.

The V call is TRBV7-6, the J call TRBJ2-4, with 8 bases identical to TRBD2. CDR1 SGHVS and CDR2 FNYEAQ come from the germline V gene. The J segment lost 7 bases and the V segment lost 3 bases, leaving 5 bases of the junction unmatched. The CDR3 loop spans 14 amino acids. This CDR3 reads CASSFAGGQNIQYF. The CDR3, as DNA: TGTGCCAGCAGCTTTGCGGGGGGCCAGAACATTCAGTACTTC. Supplemented by reference TRBV7-6 and TRBJ2-4, the full variable domain reads GAGVSQSPRYKVTKRGQDVALRCDPISGHVSLYWYRQALGQGPEFLTYFNYEAQQDKSGLPNDRFSAERPEGSISTLTIQRTEQRDSAMYRCASSFAGGQNIQYFGAGTRLSVL.

The chain uses TRBV7-9 and TRBJ1-2; D remains unclear. CDR1 is SEHNR, CDR2 FQNEAQ, per germline (reference sequence). The CDR3 has 13 amino acids. Trimming shortened V by 2 bases and J by 3 bases, and 7 bases separated the two germline ends. As DNA, the CDR3 is TGTGCCAGCAGCTTAATGCTAGACTATGGCTACACCTTC. It yields the protein CASSLMLDYGYTF.

J is TRBJ2-1 and V is TRBV5-1; D possibly corresponds to TRBD1 (5 bases). This CDR3 spans 15 amino acids. Trimming took 4 bases from V and 0 from J, leaving 11 bases between them. The germline V gene has CDR1 SGHRS and CDR2 YFSETQ. The CDR3 DNA reads as TGCGCCAGCAGCCGGTATCAGGGCTCCTACAATGAGCAGTTCTTC. Translated: CASSRYQGSYNEQFF.

This CDR3 is CASSRAGLPLHF. In DNA, the CDR3 is TGTGCCAGCAGCAGAGCCGGACTACCCCTCCACTTT. The chain employs TRBV27 and TRBJ1-6, with no clear D. CDR1 and CDR2 (germline): MNHEY, SMNVEV (reference sequence). Trimming removed 6 bases from V and 12 bases from J, with 12 bases in between. The CDR3 contains 12 residues.

The chain combines TRBV6-1 with TRBJ2-7; D remains ambiguous. The CDR3 is 15 residues long. Germline V lookup: CDR1 MNHNS, CDR2 SASEGT. The V gene lost 1 base and the J gene lost 0 bases, with 10 bases spanning the gap. CDR3 amino acids: CASSEETVSSYEQYF. Written as DNA, the CDR3 is TGTGCCAGCAGTGAAGAAACAGTAAGCTCCTACGAGCAGTACTTC.